The clone carrying this T cell receptor beta chain occurred many times. What it recognizes is unknown. Aged 18 to 65, hyperthyroidism patients had been newly diagnosed, with under 2 months' duration. Establishment of the diagnosis relied upon clinical symptoms, serum thyroxine, TRAb, thyroid ultrasound and orbital computed tomography. This CDR3 region has 13 residues. Germline assignment: CDR1 MNHEY and CDR2 SVGAGI. Trimming took off 0 bases at V and 8 bases at J, with 10 bases between the two ends. The data stem from a study of Graves' ophthalmopathy and Graves' hyperthyroidism. Notes on the study in general: A 13-signature model separated ophthalmopathy from stable hyperthyroidism, roughly 85% sensitivity, 75% to 84% specificity. Blood also contained most of the expanded thyroid clonotypes above 0.001 frequency.

The authors amplified TCR beta CDR3 regions from RNA transcripts. First-round RT-PCR with HTBI primers preceded a second-round multiplex PCR. TCRdb re-called the multiplex PCR reads through MiXCR, storing one row per CDR3 protein. The sample records about 550,000 distinct CDR3 sequences, under 45% being singletons. J is TRBJ1-2 and V is TRBV6-5; D is uncertain. The material sequenced was peripheral blood or thyroid tissue (not recorded which). The TCR originated in an adult man with Graves' hyperthyroidism. CDR3: CASSYSSGNGYTF. In DNA, the CDR3 is TGTGCCAGCAGTTACTCGTCCGGGAACGGCTACACCTTC.